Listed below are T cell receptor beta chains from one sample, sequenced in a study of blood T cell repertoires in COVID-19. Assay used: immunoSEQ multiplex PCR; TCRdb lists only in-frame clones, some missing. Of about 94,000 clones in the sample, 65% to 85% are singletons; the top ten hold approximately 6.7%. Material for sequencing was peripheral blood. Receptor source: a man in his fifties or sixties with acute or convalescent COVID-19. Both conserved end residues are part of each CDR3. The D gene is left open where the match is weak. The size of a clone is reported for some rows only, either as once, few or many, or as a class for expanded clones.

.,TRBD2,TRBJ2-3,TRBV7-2,CASSLVSGVSTDTQYF,TGTGCCAGCAGCTTAGTTAGCGGGGTTAGCACAGATACGCAGTATTTT
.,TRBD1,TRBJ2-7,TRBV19,CASSGQGAAYEQYF,TGTGCCAGTAGTGGACAGGGGGCGGCGTACGAGCAGTACTTC
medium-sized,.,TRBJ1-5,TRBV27,CASSSTGSNQPQHF,TGTGCCAGCAGTTCGACAGGTAGCAATCAGCCCCAGCATTTT
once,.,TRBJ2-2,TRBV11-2,CASSLGAGLMAGELFF,TGTGCCAGCAGCTTAGGGGCAGGGTTAATGGCCGGGGAGCTGTTTTTT
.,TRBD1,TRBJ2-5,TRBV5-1,CASSLTGGAQTQYF,TGCGCCAGCAGCTTGACAGGGGGCGCACAGACCCAGTACTTC
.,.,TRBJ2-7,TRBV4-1,CASSQPQGGAYEQYF,TGCGCCAGCAGCCAACCCCAGGGGGGAGCCTACGAGCAGTACTTC
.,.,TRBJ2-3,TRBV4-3,CASSLRWRGPDTQYF,TGCGCCAGCAGCCTAAGATGGCGGGGCCCAGATACGCAGTATTTT
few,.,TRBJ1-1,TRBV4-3,CASSLRTGIGTEAFF,TGCGCCAGCAGCCTACGTACAGGAATTGGAACTGAAGCTTTCTTT
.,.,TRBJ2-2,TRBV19,CASSRNRAGTGELFF,TGTGCCAGTAGTAGAAACAGGGCGGGCACCGGGGAGCTGTTTTTT
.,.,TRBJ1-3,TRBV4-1,CASSQDYVSSGNTIYF,TGCGCCAGCAGCCAAGATTATGTTAGCTCTGGAAACACCATATATTTT
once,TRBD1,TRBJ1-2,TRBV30,CAWNLGPTGTGNYGYTF,TGTGCCTGGAACCTTGGACCAACCGGGACAGGGAACTATGGCTACACCTTC
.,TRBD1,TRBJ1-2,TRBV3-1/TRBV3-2,CASSQTGESYGYTF,TGTGCCAGCAGCCAAACAGGGGAGTCATATGGCTACACCTTC
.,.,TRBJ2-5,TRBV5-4,CASSFFGGHRTQYF,TGTGCCAGCAGCTTTTTCGGCGGCCATAGGACCCAGTACTTC
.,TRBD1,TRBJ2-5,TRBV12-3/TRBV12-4,CASRAQGAETQYF,TGTGCCAGCCGTGCCCAGGGGGCAGAGACCCAGTACTTC
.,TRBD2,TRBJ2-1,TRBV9,CASSTSGGADEQFF,TGTGCCAGCAGCACTAGCGGGGGGGCGGATGAGCAGTTCTTC
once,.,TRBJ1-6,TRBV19,CASSPTGGSLYNSPLHF,TGTGCCAGTAGCCCCACGGGGGGCAGTCTGTATAATTCACCCCTCCACTTT
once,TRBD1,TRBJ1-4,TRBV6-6,CASSFDRDEKLFF,TGTGCCAGCAGTTTCGACAGGGATGAAAAACTGTTTTTT
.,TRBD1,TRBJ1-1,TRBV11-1,CASSLGGDSEAFF,TGTGCCAGCAGCTTAGGGGGGGACAGTGAAGCTTTCTTT
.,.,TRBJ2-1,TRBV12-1,CASSPTTGQGKNEQFF,TGTGCCAGCAGCCCCACTACGGGACAGGGCAAGAATGAGCAGTTCTTC
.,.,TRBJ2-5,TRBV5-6,CASSPTESIETQYF,TGTGCCAGCAGCCCGACAGAATCTATAGAGACCCAGTACTTC
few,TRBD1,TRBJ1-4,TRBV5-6,CASSSRRGTGGKEKLFF,TGTGCCAGCAGCTCCCGCCGAGGGACAGGGGGCAAGGAAAAACTGTTTTTT
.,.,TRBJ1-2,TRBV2,CASSEEGGDSVDYGYTF,TGTGCCAGCAGTGAAGAGGGAGGGGACTCGGTGGACTATGGCTACACCTTC
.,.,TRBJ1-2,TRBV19,CASSIEWQGRGYTF,TGTGCCAGTAGTATAGAATGGCAGGGGCGAGGCTACACCTTC
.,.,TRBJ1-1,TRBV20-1,CSASGFSSGNTEAFF,TGCAGTGCTAGTGGTTTTTCCTCCGGGAACACTGAAGCTTTCTTT
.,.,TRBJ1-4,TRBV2,CASSEGQTNEKLFF,TGTGCCAGCAGTGAAGGACAAACTAATGAAAAACTGTTTTTT
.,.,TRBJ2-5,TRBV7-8,CASTWGGGETQYF,TGTGCCAGCACCTGGGGGGGCGGGGAGACCCAGTACTTC
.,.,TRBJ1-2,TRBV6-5,CASSYSALSYGYTF,TGTGCCAGCAGTTACTCGGCCCTTTCCTATGGCTACACCTTC
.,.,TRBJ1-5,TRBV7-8,CASSTRDSQPQHF,TGTGCCAGCAGCACCCGGGACTCTCAGCCCCAGCATTTT
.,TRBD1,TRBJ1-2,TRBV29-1,CSAQGDLRGGYTF,TGCAGCGCACAGGGGGATCTAAGGGGTGGCTACACCTTC
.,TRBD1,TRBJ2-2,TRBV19,CASSLTGDSGELFF,TGTGCCAGTAGTCTTACAGGGGATTCCGGGGAGCTGTTTTTT
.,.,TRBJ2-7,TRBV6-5,CASSSASSYEQYF,TGTGCCAGCAGTTCAGCGAGCTCCTACGAGCAGTACTTC
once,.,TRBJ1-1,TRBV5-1,CASSLVGRSALEAFF,TGCGCCAGCAGCTTGGTGGGGAGGAGCGCCCTCGAAGCTTTCTTT
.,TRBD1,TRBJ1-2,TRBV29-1,CSVQGRRGYTF,TGCAGCGTACAGGGGCGCCGGGGCTACACCTTC
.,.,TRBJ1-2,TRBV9,CASSVLGGIYGYTF,TGTGCCAGCAGCGTACTCGGGGGTATATATGGCTACACCTTC
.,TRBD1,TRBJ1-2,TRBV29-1,CSVDVGDRGRAYGYTF,TGCAGCGTTGATGTGGGAGACAGGGGGCGAGCCTATGGCTACACCTTC
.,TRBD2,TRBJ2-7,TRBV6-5,CAGGGISRDEQYF,TGTGCCGGGGGGGGGATTAGTAGGGACGAGCAGTACTTC
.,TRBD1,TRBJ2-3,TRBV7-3,CASSSDRYTDTQYF,TGTGCCAGCAGCTCGGACAGGTACACAGATACGCAGTATTTT
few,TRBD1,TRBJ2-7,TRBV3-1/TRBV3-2,CASSLRDSSYEQYF,TGTGCCAGCAGCCTCCGGGACAGCTCCTACGAGCAGTACTTC
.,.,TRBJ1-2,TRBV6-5,CASTSDPHQGGYTF,TGTGCCAGCACCTCCGATCCCCATCAGGGTGGCTACACCTTC
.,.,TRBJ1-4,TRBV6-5,CASGRETLEKLFF,TGTGCCAGCGGCCGGGAGACCCTTGAAAAACTGTTTTTT
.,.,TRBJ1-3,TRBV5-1,CASSPTPSSGNTIYF,TGCGCCAGCAGCCCTACCCCGAGCTCTGGAAACACCATATATTTT
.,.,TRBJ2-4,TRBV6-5,CASSYGRAKNIQYF,TGTGCCAGCAGTTACGGCAGAGCCAAAAACATTCAGTACTTC
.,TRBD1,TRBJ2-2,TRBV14,CASSRDRGRELFF,TGTGCCAGCAGCAGGGACAGGGGTCGGGAGCTGTTTTTT
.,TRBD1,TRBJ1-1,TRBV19,CASSLNRGNTEAFF,TGTGCCAGTAGTCTTAACAGGGGGAACACTGAAGCTTTCTTT
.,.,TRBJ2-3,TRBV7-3,CASSSYSGTDTQYF,TGTGCCAGCAGCTCGTATAGCGGCACAGATACGCAGTATTTT
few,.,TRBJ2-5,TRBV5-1,CASSLESGVKETQYF,TGCGCCAGCAGCTTGGAATCAGGGGTTAAAGAGACCCAGTACTTC
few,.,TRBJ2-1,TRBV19,CASSIGPSSYNEQFF,TGTGCCAGTAGTATAGGGCCTAGCTCCTACAATGAGCAGTTCTTC
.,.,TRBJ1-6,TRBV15,CATSREPGRSSPLHF,TGTGCCACCAGCAGAGAGCCAGGGCGATCTTCACCCCTCCACTTT
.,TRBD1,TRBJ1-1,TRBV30,CAWSVFTGGRTEAFF,TGTGCCTGGAGTGTATTTACAGGGGGCCGTACTGAAGCTTTCTTT
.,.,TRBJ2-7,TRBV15,CATSRDPAGAYEQYF,TGTGCCACCAGCAGAGATCCGGCGGGCGCCTACGAGCAGTACTTC
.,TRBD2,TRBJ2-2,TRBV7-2,CASRPAGAGELFF,TGTGCCAGCAGACCTGCGGGGGCCGGGGAGCTGTTTTTT
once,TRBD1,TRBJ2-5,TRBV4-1,CASSQAGQGRETQYF,TGCGCCAGCAGCCAAGCTGGACAGGGAAGGGAGACCCAGTACTTC
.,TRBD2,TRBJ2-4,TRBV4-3,CASSQDRAGGGENIQYF,TGCGCCAGCAGCCAAGACCGAGCGGGGGGCGGAGAAAACATTCAGTACTTC
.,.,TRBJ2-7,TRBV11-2,CASSLDPTDEQYF,TGTGCCAGCAGCTTAGATCCCACAGACGAGCAGTACTTC
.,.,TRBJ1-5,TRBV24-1,CATQQNNFNQPQHF,TGTGCCACCCAACAGAATAACTTCAATCAGCCCCAGCATTTT
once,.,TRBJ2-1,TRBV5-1,CASSLDGVSSYNEQFF,TGCGCCAGCAGCTTGGACGGGGTTAGCTCCTACAATGAGCAGTTCTTC
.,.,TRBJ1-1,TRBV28,CASSNPTGGSEAFF,TGTGCCAGCAGTAACCCGACGGGGGGGAGTGAAGCTTTCTTT
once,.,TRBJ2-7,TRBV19,CASSRFAGTYEQYF,TGTGCCAGTAGTAGGTTTGCGGGAACCTACGAGCAGTACTTC